This note documents a single T cell receptor beta chain sequence. Its antigen remains unknown. The germline V gene has CDR1 MDHEN and CDR2 SYDVKM. The CDR3 has 14 residues. V lost 4 bases and J lost 2; bases outside the gene matches: 1. This sample was included in a study of shared clonotypes between healthy human individuals. Study-wide background: Ranging from 18 to 49 in age, donors were two women and a few men. Study-level points and caveats: Sequencing depth was a factor that was expected to affect clonotype sharing among donors.

The run depth of the assay was deep. About 28,000 T cell genomes, or approximately 270 ng DNA, went into replicate PCRs of unsorted PBMC. Sequencing was performed with immunoSEQ multiplex PCR; in TCRdb, only in-frame clones are kept and a portion is missing. The sample lists about 480,000 clones, nearly 80% occurring once. This chain uses TRBV28 with TRBJ2-5; the match to TRBD2 covers 10 bases. The sample consisted of PBMCs. This TCR came from a woman aged 35 to 49 in good health. Some clones in this sample may be carry-over from other donors' samples. The CDR3 is CASSWTSGQETQYF. The DNA of the CDR3 is TGTGCCAGCAGTTGGACTAGCGGACAAGAGACCCAGTACTTC.